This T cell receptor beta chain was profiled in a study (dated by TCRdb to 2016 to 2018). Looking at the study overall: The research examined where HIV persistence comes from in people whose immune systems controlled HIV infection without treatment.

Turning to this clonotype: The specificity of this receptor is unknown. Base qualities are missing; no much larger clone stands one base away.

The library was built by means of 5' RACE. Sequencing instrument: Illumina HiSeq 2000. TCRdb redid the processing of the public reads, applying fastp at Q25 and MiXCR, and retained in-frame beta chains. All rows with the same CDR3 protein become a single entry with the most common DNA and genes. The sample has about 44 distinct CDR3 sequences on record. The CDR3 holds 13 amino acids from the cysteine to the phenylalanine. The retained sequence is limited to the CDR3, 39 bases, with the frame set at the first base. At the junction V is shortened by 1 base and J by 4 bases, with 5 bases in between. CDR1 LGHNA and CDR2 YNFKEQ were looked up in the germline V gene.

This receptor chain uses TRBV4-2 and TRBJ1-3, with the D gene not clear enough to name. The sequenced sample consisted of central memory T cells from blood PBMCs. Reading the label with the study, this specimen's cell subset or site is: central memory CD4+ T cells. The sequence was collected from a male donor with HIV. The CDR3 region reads CASSQGGGNTIYF. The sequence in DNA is TGTGCCAGCAGCCAAGGTGGAGGAAACACCATATATTTT.